Reported below is one T cell receptor beta chain. Because it lacks the conserved phenylalanine or tryptophan at the end, this CDR3 is likely a read error. Unsorted bulk tissue (roughly 20-31 mg) underwent RNA and DNA co-extraction. This sample was taken from a study of tumor-infiltrating lymphocytes in primary liver carcinoma. For the study at large: The patients included men and women who were aged 30 to 69 years.

cDNA specific to TCR beta was made from 450 to 500 ng of total RNA, with a constant-region primer employed for priming. Researchers made the TCR beta libraries by running three nested multiplex PCR rounds with slightly modified ARM-PCR. A single record per CDR3 protein comes from TCRdb applying MiXCR to the multiplex PCR reads. The table includes about 70,000 distinct CDR3 sequences, almost 70% detected once. The sequencing sample was made of liver tumor tissue from sampling region 4. The subset was: tumor region T4, right-lateral pole. The receptor was derived from a man in his forties or fifties with primary liver carcinoma and hepatitis B virus infection.

CDR3 amino acids: CTIRPGEGGETQYS. CDR3 DNA: TGTACCATCAGACCAGGGGAAGGCGGGGAGACCCAGTACTCC. V and J are TRBV10-3 and TRBJ2-5; tentatively, D is TRBD1 (6 bases). Germline V lookup: CDR1 ENHRY, CDR2 SYGVKD. This CDR3 spans 14 amino acids.